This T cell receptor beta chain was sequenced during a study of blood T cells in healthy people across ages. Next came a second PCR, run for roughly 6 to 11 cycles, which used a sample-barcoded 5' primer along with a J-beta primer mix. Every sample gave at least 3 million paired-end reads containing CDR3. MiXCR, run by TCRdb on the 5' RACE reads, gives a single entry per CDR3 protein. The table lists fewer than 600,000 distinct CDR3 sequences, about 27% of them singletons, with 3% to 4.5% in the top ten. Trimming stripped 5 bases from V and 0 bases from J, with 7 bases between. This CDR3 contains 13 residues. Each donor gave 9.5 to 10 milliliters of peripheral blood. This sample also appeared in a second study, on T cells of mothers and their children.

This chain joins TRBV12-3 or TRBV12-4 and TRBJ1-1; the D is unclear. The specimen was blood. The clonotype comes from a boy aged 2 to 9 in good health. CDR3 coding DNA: TGTGCCAGCAGTGTCCGGATGAACACTGAAGCTTTCTTT. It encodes CASSVRMNTEAFF.